This T cell receptor (beta chain) originates from a study of Graves' ophthalmopathy and Graves' hyperthyroidism. Overall study findings and caveats: In blood appeared most of the expanded thyroid clonotypes whose frequency exceeded 0.001. For predicting ophthalmopathy progression, the model had nearly 71% sensitivity and nearly 75% specificity.

Ophthalmopathy-affected donors exhibited moderate-to-severe activity, CAS ≥3, NOSPECS ≥4, and duration under 3 months. Sampling around 9.8 ml of fresh peripheral blood provided the PBMCs. Amplified material comprised TCR beta CDR3 regions derived from RNA transcripts. HTBI primers primed a first-round RT-PCR, and a second-round multiplex PCR followed. Via MiXCR, TCRdb re-called the multiplex PCR reads, giving one row per CDR3 protein. The sample yields approximately 330,000 distinct CDR3 sequences, 17% seen once. This clonotype has a count of ten or more. Its specificity is unknown. Input material: peripheral blood. The origin of this receptor is an adult man with Graves' ophthalmopathy.

This CDR3 reads CASSQTGLSETQYF. As DNA, the CDR3 is TGTGCCAGCAGCCAGACAGGACTCTCAGAGACCCAGTACTTC. V usage is TRBV3-1 and J usage is TRBJ2-5; TRBD1 might be the D (6 bases). V lost 3 bases, J lost 4 bases, and 12 bases lay in between. This CDR3 is 14 amino acids long. Germline V lookup: CDR1 LGHDT, CDR2 YNNKEL (reference sequence).